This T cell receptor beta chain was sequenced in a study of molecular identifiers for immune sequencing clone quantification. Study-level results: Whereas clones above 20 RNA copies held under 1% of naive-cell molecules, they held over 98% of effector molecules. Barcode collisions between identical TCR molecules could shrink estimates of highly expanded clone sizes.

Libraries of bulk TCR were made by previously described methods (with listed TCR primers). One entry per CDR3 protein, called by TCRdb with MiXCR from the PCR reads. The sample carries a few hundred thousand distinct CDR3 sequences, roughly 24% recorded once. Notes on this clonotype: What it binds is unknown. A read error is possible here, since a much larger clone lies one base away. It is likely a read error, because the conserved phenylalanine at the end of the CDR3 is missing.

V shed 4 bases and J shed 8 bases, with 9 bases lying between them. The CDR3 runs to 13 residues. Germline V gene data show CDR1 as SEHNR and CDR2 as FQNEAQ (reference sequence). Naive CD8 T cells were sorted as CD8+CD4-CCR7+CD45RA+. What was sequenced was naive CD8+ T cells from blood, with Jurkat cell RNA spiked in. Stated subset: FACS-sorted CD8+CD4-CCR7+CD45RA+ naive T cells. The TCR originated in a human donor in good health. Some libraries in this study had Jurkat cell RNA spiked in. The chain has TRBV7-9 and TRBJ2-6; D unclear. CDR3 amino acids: CASSSVESNVLTS. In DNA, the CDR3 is TGTGCCAGCAGCTCCGTGGAATCCAACGTCCTGACTTCC.